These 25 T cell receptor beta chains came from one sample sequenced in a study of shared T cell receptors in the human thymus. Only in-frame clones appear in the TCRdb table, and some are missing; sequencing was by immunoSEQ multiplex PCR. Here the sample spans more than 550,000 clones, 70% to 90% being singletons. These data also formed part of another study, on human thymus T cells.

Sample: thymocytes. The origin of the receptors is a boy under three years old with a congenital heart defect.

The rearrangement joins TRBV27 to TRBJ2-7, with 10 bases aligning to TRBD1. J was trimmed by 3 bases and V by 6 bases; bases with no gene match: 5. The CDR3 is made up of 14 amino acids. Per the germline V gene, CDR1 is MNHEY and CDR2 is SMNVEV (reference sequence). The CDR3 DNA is TGTGCCAGCAGATCGACAGGGGGCAACTACGAGCAGTACTTC. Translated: CASRSTGGNYEQYF.

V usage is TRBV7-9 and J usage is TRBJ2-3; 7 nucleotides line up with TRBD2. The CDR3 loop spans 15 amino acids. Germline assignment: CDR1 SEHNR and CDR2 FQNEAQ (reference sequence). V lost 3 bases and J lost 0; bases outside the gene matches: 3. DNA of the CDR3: TGTGCCAGCAGCTTCGGGGGGTTGAGCACAGATACGCAGTATTTT. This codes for CASSFGGLSTDTQYF.

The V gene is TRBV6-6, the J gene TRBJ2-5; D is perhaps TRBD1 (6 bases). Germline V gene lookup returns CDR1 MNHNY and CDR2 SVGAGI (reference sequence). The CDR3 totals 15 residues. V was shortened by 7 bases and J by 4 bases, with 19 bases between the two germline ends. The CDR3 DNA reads TGTGCCAGCACCCTCGGGGATGTAGGGGGAGAGACCCAGTACTTC. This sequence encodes CASTLGDVGGETQYF.

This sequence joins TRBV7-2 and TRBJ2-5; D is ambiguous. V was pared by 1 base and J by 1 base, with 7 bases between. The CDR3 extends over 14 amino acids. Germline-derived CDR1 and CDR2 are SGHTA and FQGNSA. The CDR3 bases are TGTGCCAGCAGCTTAGTAGTATCCCAAGAGACCCAGTACTTC. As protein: CASSLVVSQETQYF.

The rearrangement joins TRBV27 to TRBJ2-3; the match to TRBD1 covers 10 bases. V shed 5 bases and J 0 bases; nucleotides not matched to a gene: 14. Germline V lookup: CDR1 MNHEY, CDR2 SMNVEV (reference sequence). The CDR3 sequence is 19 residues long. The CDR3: CASSPGTGAGDLSTDTQYF. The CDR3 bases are TGTGCCAGCAGTCCAGGGACAGGGGCCGGGGACTTAAGCACAGATACGCAGTATTTT.

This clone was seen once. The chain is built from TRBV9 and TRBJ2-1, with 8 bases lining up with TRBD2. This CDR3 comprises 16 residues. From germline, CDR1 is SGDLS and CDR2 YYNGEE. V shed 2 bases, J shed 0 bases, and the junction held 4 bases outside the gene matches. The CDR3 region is CASSVSGTSSYNEQFF. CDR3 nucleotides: TGTGCCAGCAGCGTTAGCGGGACGAGCTCCTACAATGAGCAGTTCTTC.

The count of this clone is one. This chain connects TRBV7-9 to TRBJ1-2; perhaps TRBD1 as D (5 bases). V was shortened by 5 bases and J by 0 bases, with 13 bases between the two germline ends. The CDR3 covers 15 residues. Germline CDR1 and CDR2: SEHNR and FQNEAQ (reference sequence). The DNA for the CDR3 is TGTGCCAGCAGCACGGACGGACAAGCTAACTATGGCTACACCTTC. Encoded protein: CASSTDGQANYGYTF.

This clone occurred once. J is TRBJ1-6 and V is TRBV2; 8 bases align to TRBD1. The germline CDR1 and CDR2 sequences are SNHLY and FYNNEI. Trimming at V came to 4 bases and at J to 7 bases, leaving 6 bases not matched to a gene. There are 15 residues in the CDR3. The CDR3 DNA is TGTGCCAGCAGTGCCCGGGACAGGCCAAATTCACCCCTCCACTTT. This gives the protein CASSARDRPNSPLHF.

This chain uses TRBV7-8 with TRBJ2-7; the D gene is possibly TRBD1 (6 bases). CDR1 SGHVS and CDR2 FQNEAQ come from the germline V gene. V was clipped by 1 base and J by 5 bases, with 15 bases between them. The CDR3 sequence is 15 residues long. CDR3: CASSLGTESLDEQYF. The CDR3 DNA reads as TGTGCCAGCAGCTTAGGGACAGAGTCTCTCGACGAGCAGTACTTC.

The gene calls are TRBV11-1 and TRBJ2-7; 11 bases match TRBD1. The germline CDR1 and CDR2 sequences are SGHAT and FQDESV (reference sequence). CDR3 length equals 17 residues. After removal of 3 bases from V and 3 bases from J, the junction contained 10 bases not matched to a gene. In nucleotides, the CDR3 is TGTGCCAGCAGCTTTGACAGCAAGGACAGGGGGCTCTACGAGCAGTACTTC. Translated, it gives CASSFDSKDRGLYEQYF.

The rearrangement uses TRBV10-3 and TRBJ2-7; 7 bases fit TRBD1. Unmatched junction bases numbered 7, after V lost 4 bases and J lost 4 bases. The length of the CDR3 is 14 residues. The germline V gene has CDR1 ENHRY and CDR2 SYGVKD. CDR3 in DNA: TGTGCCATCAGTGTCCGGGACAGAGCTTACGAGCAGTACTTC. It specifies CAISVRDRAYEQYF.

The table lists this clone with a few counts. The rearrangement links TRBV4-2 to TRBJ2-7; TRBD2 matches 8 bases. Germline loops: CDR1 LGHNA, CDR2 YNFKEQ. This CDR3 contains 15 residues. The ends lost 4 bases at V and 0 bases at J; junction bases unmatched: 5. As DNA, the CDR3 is TGTGCCAGCAGCCCAAGCGGGGGCGCCTCCTACGAGCAGTACTTC. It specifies CASSPSGGASYEQYF.

This CDR3 is CASSSSSRLARYEQFF. For the CDR3, the DNA is TGTGCCAGCAGCTCCTCCTCCAGACTAGCGAGGTATGAGCAGTTCTTC. The gene calls are TRBV11-2 and TRBJ2-1; 8 bases line up with TRBD2. V trimming: 4 bases; J trimming: 8 bases; junction bases outside the gene matches: 13. The germline V gene has CDR1 SGHAT and CDR2 FQNNGV. The CDR3 contains 16 residues.

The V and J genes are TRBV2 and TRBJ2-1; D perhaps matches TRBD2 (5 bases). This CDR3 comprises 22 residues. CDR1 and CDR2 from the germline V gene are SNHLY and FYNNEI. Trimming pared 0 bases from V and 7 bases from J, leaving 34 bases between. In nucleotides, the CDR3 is TGTGCCAGCAGTGAAGCGACGGTAGGGCTAGCCCATCCGACGCCGGGCCCTAATGAGCAGTTCTTC. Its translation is CASSEATVGLAHPTPGPNEQFF.

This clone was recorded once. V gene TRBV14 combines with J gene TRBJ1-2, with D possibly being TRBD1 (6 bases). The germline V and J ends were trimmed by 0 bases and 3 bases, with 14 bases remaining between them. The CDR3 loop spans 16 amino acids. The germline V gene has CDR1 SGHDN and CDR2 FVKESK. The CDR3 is CASSQEYAGGDYGYTF. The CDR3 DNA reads TGTGCCAGCAGCCAAGAATACGCGGGGGGCGACTATGGCTACACCTTC.

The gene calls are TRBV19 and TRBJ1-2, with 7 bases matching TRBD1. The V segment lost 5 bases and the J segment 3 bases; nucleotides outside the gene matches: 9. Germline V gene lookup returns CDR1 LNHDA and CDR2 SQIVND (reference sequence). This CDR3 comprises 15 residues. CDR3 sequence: CASSHPDRLYYGYTF. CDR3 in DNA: TGTGCCAGTAGTCATCCGGACAGGCTGTACTATGGCTACACCTTC.

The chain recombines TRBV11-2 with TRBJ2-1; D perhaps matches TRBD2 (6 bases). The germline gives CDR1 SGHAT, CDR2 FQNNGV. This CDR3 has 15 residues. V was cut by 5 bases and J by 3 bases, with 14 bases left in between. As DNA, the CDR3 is TGTGCCAGCAGCCCCGGGGAGGTACTCTACAATGAGCAGTTCTTC. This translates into CASSPGEVLYNEQFF.

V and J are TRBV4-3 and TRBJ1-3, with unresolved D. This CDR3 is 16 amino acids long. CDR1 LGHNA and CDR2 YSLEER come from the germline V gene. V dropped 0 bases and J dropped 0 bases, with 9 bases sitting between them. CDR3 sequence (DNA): TGCGCCAGCAGCCAAGATCCCGGGTTCTCTGGAAACACCATATATTTT. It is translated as CASSQDPGFSGNTIYF.

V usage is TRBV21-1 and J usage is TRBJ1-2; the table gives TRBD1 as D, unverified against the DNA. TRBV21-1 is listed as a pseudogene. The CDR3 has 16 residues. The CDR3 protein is CASSLTKDRVHYGYTF. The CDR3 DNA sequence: TGTGCCAGCAGCCTCACCAAAGACAGGGTTCACTATGGCTACACCTTC.

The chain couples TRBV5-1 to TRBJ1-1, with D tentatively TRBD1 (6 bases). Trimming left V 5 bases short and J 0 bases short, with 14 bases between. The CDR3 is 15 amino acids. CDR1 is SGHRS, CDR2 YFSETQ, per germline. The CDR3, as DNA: TGCGCCAGCAGATGGGGGCCAGGGATGAACACTGAAGCTTTCTTT. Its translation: CASRWGPGMNTEAFF.

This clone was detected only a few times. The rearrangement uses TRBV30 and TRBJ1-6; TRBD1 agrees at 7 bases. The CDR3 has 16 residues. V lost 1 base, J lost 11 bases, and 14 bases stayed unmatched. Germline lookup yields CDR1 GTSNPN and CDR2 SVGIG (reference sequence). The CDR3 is CAWSAHRDSQGPPLHF. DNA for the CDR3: TGTGCCTGGAGTGCACACCGGGACAGCCAAGGCCCACCCCTCCACTTT.

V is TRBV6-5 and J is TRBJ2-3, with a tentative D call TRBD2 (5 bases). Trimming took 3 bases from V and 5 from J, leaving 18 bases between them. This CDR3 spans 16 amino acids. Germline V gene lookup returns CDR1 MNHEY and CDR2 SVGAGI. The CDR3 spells CASSYSRLSALDTQYF. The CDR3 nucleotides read TGTGCCAGCAGTTATTCACGACTAAGTGCTCTAGATACGCAGTATTTT.

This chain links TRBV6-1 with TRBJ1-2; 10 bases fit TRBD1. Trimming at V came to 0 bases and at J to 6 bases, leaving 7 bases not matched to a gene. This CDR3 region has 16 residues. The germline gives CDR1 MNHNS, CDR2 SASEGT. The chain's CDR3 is CASSEAPGDRGDGYTF. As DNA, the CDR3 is TGTGCCAGCAGTGAAGCGCCGGGGGACAGGGGCGATGGCTACACCTTC.

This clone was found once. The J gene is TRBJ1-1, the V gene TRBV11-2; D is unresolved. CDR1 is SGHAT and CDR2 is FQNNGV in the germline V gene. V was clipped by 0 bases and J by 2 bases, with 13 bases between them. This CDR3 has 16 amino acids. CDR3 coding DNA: TGTGCCAGCAGCTTAGATGAGTCGGGTCTCAACACTGAAGCTTTCTTT. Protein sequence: CASSLDESGLNTEAFF. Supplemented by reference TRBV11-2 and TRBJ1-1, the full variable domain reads EAGVAQSPRYKIIEKRQSVAFWCNPISGHATLYWYQQILGQGPKLLIQFQNNGVVDDSQLPKDRFSAERLKGVDSTLKIQPAKLEDSAVYLCASSLDESGLNTEAFFGQGTRLTVV.

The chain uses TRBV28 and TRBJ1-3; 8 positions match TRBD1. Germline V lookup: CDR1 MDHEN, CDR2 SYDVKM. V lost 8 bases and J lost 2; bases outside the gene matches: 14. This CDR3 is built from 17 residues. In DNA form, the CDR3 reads TGTGCCAGCGGGAAGGTGTCAGGGGGCGCACCTGGAAACACCATATATTTT. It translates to CASGKVSGGAPGNTIYF. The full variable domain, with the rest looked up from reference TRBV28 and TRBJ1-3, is DVKVTQSSRYLVKRTGEKVFLECVQDMDHENMFWYRQDPGLGLRLIYFSYDVKMKEKGDIPEGYSVSREKKERFSLILESASTNQTSMYLCASGKVSGGAPGNTIYFGEGSWLTVV.